This TCR beta chain was sequenced in a study of blood T cell repertoires in COVID-19. Across the study: COVID-19 samples from acute and convalescent phases originated in the United States, Italy and Spain.

Germline V gene data show CDR1 as LNHNV and CDR2 as YYDKDF (reference sequence). V dropped 0 bases and J dropped 10 bases, with 10 bases sitting between them. The CDR3 is 14 amino acids. In the authors' workflow: Using reference gene primer amplification, nucleated cell counts were estimated. The data were produced by immunoSEQ multiplex PCR, yet TCRdb's version contains in-frame clones alone and is incomplete. From that table come the V and J calls and clone size; the DNA was used to work out D and trimming. The table shows some 190,000 clones, with about 83% occurring only once. Participants were aged roughly 18 to 90 years, lived in under 30 US areas, and enrolled virtually.

V and J are TRBV15 and TRBJ1-6, with unresolved D. The receptor was derived from a middle-aged man with acute COVID-19. Sequenced material: PBMCs or T cells enriched from blood (not recorded which). The DNA of the CDR3 is TGTGCCACCAGCAGAGATCTCATCACATCACCCCTCCACTTT. It translates to CATSRDLITSPLHF.